The 20 T cell receptor beta chains below all came from one sample that was sequenced in a study of T cell responses to AZD1222 COVID-19 vaccine. Profiling relied on immunoSEQ multiplex PCR, and the TCRdb table lists in-frame clones only, not all of them. This repertoire shows around 140,000 clones, 93% found once; its top ten account for 5% to 6.5%. This material consisted of peripheral blood, taken on day 0 of AZD1222 vaccination. These receptors came from an adult in good health.

This clone was detected once. The chain carries TRBV7-6 and TRBJ1-6; 8 positions agree with TRBD1. CDR1 and CDR2 (germline): SGHVS, FNYEAQ. With V trimmed by 4 bases and J by 9 bases, 8 bases remained unmatched. This CDR3 has 15 residues. The CDR3 DNA reads as TGTGCCAGCAGCTCCCGACAGGGGATAGGTTCACCCCTCCACTTT. It yields the protein CASSSRQGIGSPLHF.

The V gene is TRBV27, the J gene TRBJ2-1, with TRBD2 matching over 8 bases. Looked up from germline, CDR1 is MNHEY and CDR2 is SMNVEV (reference sequence). The ends lost 6 bases at V and 0 bases at J; junction bases unmatched: 1. The CDR3 runs 14 residues. The CDR3 DNA is TGTGCCAGCAGCACTAGCGGCTCCTACAATGAGCAGTTCTTC. This encodes CASSTSGSYNEQFF.

The chain has TRBV9 and TRBJ1-1, with 10 bases that match TRBD1. In germline, CDR1 is SGDLS, CDR2 YYNGEE. The CDR3 loop spans 16 amino acids. V gave up 3 bases and J gave up 5 bases; unmatched junction bases: 10. Here the CDR3 reads CASSANRQGAMTEAFF. The DNA for the CDR3 is TGTGCCAGCAGCGCCAATCGACAGGGGGCAATGACTGAAGCTTTCTTT.

The rearrangement joins TRBV7-9 to TRBJ1-1, with D possibly matching TRBD1 (6 bases). This CDR3 is 15 amino acids long. Germline V gene lookup returns CDR1 SEHNR and CDR2 FQNEAQ (reference sequence). V was clipped by 2 bases and J by 2 bases, with 12 bases between them. The chain's CDR3 is CASSLPTQGNTEAFF. In DNA, the CDR3 is TGTGCCAGCAGCTTACCCACACAGGGCAACACTGAAGCTTTCTTT.

The chain carries TRBV6-1 and TRBJ2-1; D assignment may be TRBD1 or TRBD2 (5 bases each). The V gene lost 3 bases and the J gene lost 0 bases, with 15 bases spanning the gap. The germline V gene encodes CDR1 MNHNS and CDR2 SASEGT. The CDR3 length is 17 residues. CDR3 in amino acids: CASSDPTRDLSYNEQFF. The CDR3 nucleotides read TGTGCCAGCAGTGACCCCACTCGGGACCTCTCCTACAATGAGCAGTTCTTC.

The gene calls are TRBV5-4 and TRBJ2-1; D not certain. The CDR3 is made up of 14 amino acids. With 2 bases removed from V and 3 bases from J, the gap between germline ends came to 9 bases. The V gene's germline CDR1 is SGHNT and CDR2 YYREEE (reference sequence). The CDR3: CASSLGDNYNEQFF. In nucleotides, the CDR3 is TGTGCCAGCAGCTTAGGAGACAACTACAATGAGCAGTTCTTC. The complete variable domain, with remaining parts taken from reference TRBV5-4 and TRBJ2-1, reads ETGVTQSPTHLIKTRGQQVTLRCSSQSGHNTVSWYQQALGQGPQFIFQYYREEENGRGNFPPRFSGLQFPNYSSELNVNALELDDSALYLCASSLGDNYNEQFFGPGTRLTVL.

The chain carries TRBV9 and TRBJ2-2; the D gene is possibly TRBD1 (5 bases). Trimming took 0 bases from V and 5 from J, leaving 17 bases between them. This CDR3 comprises 17 residues. The V gene's germline CDR1 is SGDLS and CDR2 YYNGEE. This CDR3 reads CASSVAGLIAVTGELFF. CDR3 bases: TGTGCCAGCAGCGTAGCAGGGTTGATCGCGGTGACCGGGGAGCTGTTTTTT. Full variable domain (outside the CDR3, taken from reference TRBV9 and TRBJ2-2): DSGVTQTPKHLITATGQRVTLRCSPRSGDLSVYWYQQSLDQGLQFLIQYYNGEERAKGNILERFSAQQFPDLHSELNLSSLELGDSALYFCASSVAGLIAVTGELFFGEGSRLTVL.

This chain links TRBV4-1 with TRBJ2-3; D is possibly TRBD1 or TRBD2 (5 bases each). The CDR3 runs to 15 residues. The V end lost 1 base, the J end lost 2 bases, and 10 bases lay between the germline ends. Germline V lookup: CDR1 MGHRA, CDR2 YSYEKL. In nucleotides, the CDR3 is TGCGCCAGCAGCCAAGCAGGGAGACCCACAGATACGCAGTATTTT. The encoded protein is CASSQAGRPTDTQYF.

This chain joins TRBV15 and TRBJ1-4; D might be TRBD1 (5 bases). The germline V gene encodes CDR1 LNHNV and CDR2 YYDKDF (reference sequence). V shed 1 base and J shed 8 bases, with 8 bases lying between them. This CDR3 is 13 amino acids long. CDR3 DNA: TGTGCCACCAGCAGAGGGACAACGGAAAAACTGTTTTTT. Encoded protein: CATSRGTTEKLFF.

Only one count was recorded for this clone. The chain uses TRBV4-1 and TRBJ1-1; D is undetermined. The V gene lost 0 bases and the J gene lost 7 bases, with 9 bases spanning the gap. This CDR3 is built from 13 residues. Germline assignment: CDR1 MGHRA and CDR2 YSYEKL. The CDR3 DNA is TGCGCCAGCAGCCAAGATAGGCTGCGTGAAGCTTTCTTT. Its translation: CASSQDRLREAFF.

DNA of the CDR3: TGTGCCAGCAGCTTAGCAGGGGACCCTGAAGCTTTCTTT. Residues: CASSLAGDPEAFF. This chain uses TRBV11-1 with TRBJ1-1; D perhaps matches TRBD1 (5 bases). Trimming stripped 0 bases from V and 6 bases from J, with 8 bases between. The germline V gene encodes CDR1 SGHAT and CDR2 FQDESV (reference sequence). This CDR3 is built from 13 residues.

This clone was seen once. This chain connects TRBV21-1 to TRBJ1-4; TRBD1 reflects the table's D call only, with no check against the DNA. TRBV21-1 is a known pseudogene. This CDR3 spans 15 amino acids. DNA for the CDR3: TGTGCCAGCAGCAAAGCTTCGGGACAGGTAGAAAAACTGTTTTTT. It encodes CASSKASGQVEKLFF.

This chain links TRBV7-9 with TRBJ1-1; D is unclear. From germline, CDR1 is SEHNR and CDR2 FQNEAQ (reference sequence). Trimming took off 0 bases at V and 10 bases at J, with 12 bases between the two ends. The CDR3 is 13 amino acids. The CDR3 sequence: CASSLAQEVGAFF. DNA for the CDR3: TGTGCCAGCAGCTTAGCGCAGGAGGTTGGAGCTTTCTTT.

The rearrangement links TRBV7-3 to TRBJ2-1, with 9 bases lining up with TRBD1. Unmatched junction bases numbered 9, after V lost 5 bases and J lost 7 bases. CDR1 is SGHTA, CDR2 FQGTGA, per germline. This CDR3 has 15 residues. For the CDR3, the DNA is TGTGCCAGCAGCCTAGGGACAGGGTATTCTAATGAGCAGTTCTTC. Its protein is CASSLGTGYSNEQFF.

The chain recombines TRBV7-6 with TRBJ1-3, with D possibly matching TRBD1 (6 bases). The germline gives CDR1 SGHVS, CDR2 FNYEAQ. This CDR3 has 16 residues. V was shortened by 5 bases and J by 0 bases, with 14 bases between the two germline ends. The CDR3 spells CASSPRQVISGNTIYF. The DNA for the CDR3 is TGTGCCAGCAGCCCTAGACAGGTGATCTCTGGAAACACCATATATTTT.

The rearrangement joins TRBV9 to TRBJ2-3; D gene uncertain. CDR3 length: 13 residues. V lost 0 bases, J lost 6 bases, and 8 bases lay in between. Germline V CDR1 and CDR2: SGDLS, YYNGEE. In nucleotides, the CDR3 is TGTGCCAGCAGCGTAGTTTCATCTGATACGCAGTATTTT. Protein: CASSVVSSDTQYF.

The chain has TRBV9 and TRBJ2-1; D is possibly TRBD2 (7 bases). The CDR3 has 16 amino acids. Germline CDR1 reads SGDLS; CDR2 reads YYNGEE. Between the trimmed V and J ends, which lost 4 bases and 4 bases, there was a span of 18 bases. CDR3 region: CASSPRRGGQYNEQFF. CDR3 DNA: TGTGCCAGCAGCCCGAGGCGCGGGGGCCAATACAATGAGCAGTTCTTC.

The chain uses TRBV25-1 and TRBJ2-7; TRBD1 matches 7 bases. With 8 bases clipped from V and 5 bases from J, the junction kept 6 bases outside the gene matches. Germline V CDR1 and CDR2: MGHDK, SYGVNS. CDR3 size: 12 residues. CDR3 sequence reads: CASADRDHEQYF. The DNA for the CDR3 is TGTGCCAGCGCTGACAGGGACCACGAGCAGTACTTC.

V gene TRBV7-2 combines with J gene TRBJ2-5; the D gene is possibly TRBD2 (6 bases). The V gene lost 5 bases and the J gene lost 9 bases, with 16 bases spanning the gap. CDR1 and CDR2 from the germline V gene are SGHTA and FQGNSA. The CDR3 length is 13 residues. The CDR3 spells CASSTELALAQYF. CDR3 nucleotide sequence: TGTGCCAGCAGCACCGAACTAGCTTTGGCCCAGTACTTC.

V is TRBV5-1 and J is TRBJ1-6; 7 nucleotides match TRBD1. Germline lookup yields CDR1 SGHRS and CDR2 YFSETQ. The CDR3 has 15 amino acids. The ends lost 4 bases at V and 9 bases at J; junction bases unmatched: 10. The CDR3 sequence is CASSPRGTESSPLHF. As DNA, the CDR3 is TGCGCCAGCAGCCCACGTGGGACAGAGAGTTCACCCCTCCACTTT.